This T cell receptor beta chain was sequenced during a study of blood T cells in healthy people across ages. General study points: It was held that diversity estimates obtained from one million T cells represented underestimates.

Between the trimmed V and J ends, which lost 0 bases and 5 bases, there was a span of 4 bases. The germline CDR1 and CDR2 sequences are MNHEY and SVGEGT. The CDR3 consists of 12 residues. This clonotype came up many times. Antigen: not known. A J-beta primer mix and a sample-barcoded 5' primer were used in a second PCR of about 7 to 12 cycles. Every cDNA molecule bore a tag from a template-switch adaptor containing 12 random nucleotides. TCRdb ran MiXCR on the 5' RACE reads and lists one entry per CDR3 protein. Among 730,000 or so distinct CDR3 sequences listed, approximately 40% were seen once. The chain combines TRBV6-2 or TRBV6-3 with TRBJ2-5; D uncertain. The receptor's source is a man at least 80 years old in good health. The sequenced material came from blood. CDR3 region: CASSYSPETQYF. CDR3 sequence (DNA): TGTGCCAGCAGTTACTCCCCGGAGACCCAGTACTTC.